This T cell receptor beta chain was sequenced during a study of cytomegalovirus exposure and HLA in healthy donors. The CDR3 length is 14 residues. V was shortened by 2 bases and J by 5 bases, with 12 bases between the two germline ends. Germline V lookup: CDR1 MGHDK, CDR2 SYGVNS. About this clone: The antigen remains unidentified.

Points from the study as a whole: Some public TCRs appeared in many individuals, while most sequences were rare. Cytomegalovirus association was listed for about 180 TCR beta chains.

The protocol was immunoSEQ multiplex PCR, while the TCRdb copy is restricted to in-frame clones and leaves out a portion. This table has more than 300,000 clones, 75% to 90% appearing once. The chain has TRBV25-1 and TRBJ1-1; TRBD1 is a possible D gene (5 bases). Sequencing used PBMCs. This receptor was obtained from a woman between 18 and 30 years old in good health and CMV-seronegative. The CDR3 protein is CASSEPGDRTEAFF. The CDR3 DNA reads as TGTGCCAGCAGTGAACCGGGGGATAGGACTGAAGCTTTCTTT. The variable domain in full, with the rest retrieved from reference TRBV25-1 and TRBJ1-1, is EADIYQTPRYLVIGTGKKITLECSQTMGHDKMYWYQQDPGMELHLIHYSYGVNSTEKGDLSSESTVSRIRTEHFPLTLESARPSHTSQYLCASSEPGDRTEAFFGQGTRLTVV.